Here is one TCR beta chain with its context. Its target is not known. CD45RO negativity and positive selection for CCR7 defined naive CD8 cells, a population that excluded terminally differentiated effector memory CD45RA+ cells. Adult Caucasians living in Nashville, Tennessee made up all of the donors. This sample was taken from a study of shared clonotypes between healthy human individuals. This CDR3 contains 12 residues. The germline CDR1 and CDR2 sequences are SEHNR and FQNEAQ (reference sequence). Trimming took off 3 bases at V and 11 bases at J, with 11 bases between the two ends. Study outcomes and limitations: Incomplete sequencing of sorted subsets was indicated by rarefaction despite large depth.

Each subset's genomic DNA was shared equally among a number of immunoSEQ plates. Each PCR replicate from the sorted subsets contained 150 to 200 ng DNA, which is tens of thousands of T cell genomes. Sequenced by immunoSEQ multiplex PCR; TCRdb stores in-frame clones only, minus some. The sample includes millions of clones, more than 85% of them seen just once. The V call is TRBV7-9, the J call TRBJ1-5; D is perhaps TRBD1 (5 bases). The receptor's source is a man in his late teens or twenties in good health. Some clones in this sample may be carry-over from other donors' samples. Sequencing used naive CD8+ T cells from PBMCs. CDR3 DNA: TGTGCCAGCAGCTTGGGGGACCACACCCAGCATTTT. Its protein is CASSLGDHTQHF.